Each of the 2 T cell receptor beta chains below was sequenced from the same sample in a study of OX40 agonist ivuxolimab in advanced cancers. The data were produced by immunoSEQ multiplex PCR, yet TCRdb's version contains in-frame clones alone and is incomplete. The sample has some 90,000 clones; around 90% are singletons. Material: CD4+ or CD8+ T cells sorted from blood, obtained in a trial of the OX40 agonist ivuxolimab. These receptors were taken from an adult with an advanced solid tumor such as melanoma, head and neck, liver or kidney cancer.

The V gene is TRBV4-1, the J gene TRBJ1-1, with TRBD1 matching 7 bases. This CDR3 has 16 amino acids. V lost 5 bases, J lost 7 bases, and 16 bases stayed unmatched. The germline V gene encodes CDR1 MGHRA and CDR2 YSYEKL. The DNA for the CDR3 is TGCGCCAGCAGCTCTTCCCTTCCGGGACAGAGCTTTGAAGCTTTCTTT. Its translation: CASSSSLPGQSFEAFF.

The count of this clone is one. The genes are TRBV18 and TRBJ1-1; no clear D gene. Trimming stripped 1 base from V and 11 bases from J, with 14 bases between. Germline-derived CDR1 and CDR2 are KGHSH and LQKENI. The CDR3 covers 13 residues. The CDR3 here is CASSPQGAESAFF. The CDR3 bases are TGTGCCAGCTCACCACAAGGAGCCGAAAGTGCTTTCTTT.